The next 9 T cell receptor beta chains were all read from a single sample in a study of cytomegalovirus exposure and HLA in healthy donors. Vbeta (60) and Jbeta (13) primers were used in the PCR. Using immunoSEQ multiplex PCR, the repertoire was profiled, and TCRdb retains in-frame clones only, with some absent. The sample has 70,000 or so clones, more than 80% seen once. The sample taken for sequencing was PBMCs. All receptors come from a young woman in good health and CMV-seronegative.

V and J are TRBV5-4 and TRBJ2-1; 8 positions match TRBD1. This CDR3 region has 15 residues. Germline trimming cut 0 bases from V and 4 bases from J; bases unmatched to any gene: 3. CDR1 is SGHNT and CDR2 is YYREEE in the germline V gene (reference sequence). The CDR3 spells CASSLGQGSYNEQFF. The CDR3 region has the DNA TGTGCCAGCAGCTTGGGACAGGGGAGTTACAATGAGCAGTTCTTC.

The chain carries TRBV11-2 and TRBJ2-1; D may be TRBD2 (5 bases). The CDR3 runs to 13 residues. Germline assignment: CDR1 SGHAT and CDR2 FQNNGV. V lost 3 bases to trimming and J lost 3 bases, with 6 bases between them. The CDR3 reads CASSFGLYNEQFF. The CDR3 region has the DNA TGTGCCAGCAGCTTTGGACTCTACAATGAGCAGTTCTTC.

The J gene is TRBJ2-7, the V gene TRBV18; 8 bases line up with TRBD2. CDR3 length: 16 residues. Germline assignment: CDR1 KGHSH and CDR2 LQKENI. The V gene end was trimmed by 2 bases and the J gene end by 4 bases; junction bases not matched to a gene: 10. CDR3: CASSPAGGRGDYEQYF. The CDR3 DNA reads as TGTGCCAGCTCACCAGCGGGAGGACGCGGGGATTACGAGCAGTACTTC.

This clone showed up just once. This chain uses TRBV6-1 with TRBJ2-7, with D possibly TRBD2 on 6 matching bases. There are 15 residues in the CDR3. The germline V gene has CDR1 MNHNS and CDR2 SASEGT. The V and J ends lost 10 bases and 0 bases respectively, with 19 bases between them. The CDR3 region is CATRAQGTYSYEQYF. DNA for the CDR3: TGTGCCACCAGAGCTCAAGGGACTTACTCCTACGAGCAGTACTTC.

The rearrangement links TRBV7-8 to TRBJ2-3; a possible D gene is TRBD2 (5 bases). V dropped 1 base and J dropped 8 bases, with 19 bases sitting between them. The CDR3 is 16 residues long. The germline gives CDR1 SGHVS, CDR2 FQNEAQ. The CDR3 reads CASSLGRIPRGGTQYF. DNA for the CDR3: TGTGCCAGCAGCTTAGGACGGATCCCTAGAGGAGGTACGCAGTATTTT. Looking up the rest from reference TRBV7-8 and TRBJ2-3 gives the full variable domain: GAGVSQSPRYKVAKRGQDVALRCDPISGHVSLFWYQQALGQGPEFLTYFQNEAQLDKSGLPSDRFFAERPEGSVSTLKIQRTQQEDSAVYLCASSLGRIPRGGTQYFGPGTRLTVL.

Only a few counts were recorded for this clone. The V gene is TRBV9, the J gene TRBJ1-4; D possibly corresponds to TRBD1 (5 bases). The V and J ends lost 0 bases and 0 bases respectively, with 9 bases between them. Germline loops: CDR1 SGDLS, CDR2 YYNGEE. This CDR3 is built from 16 residues. The chain's CDR3 is CASSVGGTPTNEKLFF. Here the CDR3 DNA reads TGTGCCAGCAGCGTAGGGGGGACTCCAACTAATGAAAAACTGTTTTTT.

V gene TRBV10-3 combines with J gene TRBJ1-2; TRBD1 aligns across 9 bases. The junction had 21 bases not matched to a gene; V was cut back by 11 bases and J by 5 bases. Germline V gene lookup returns CDR1 ENHRY and CDR2 SYGVKD. This CDR3 is 17 amino acids long. The CDR3 loop is CASQGRYRGHVMYGYTF. CDR3 bases: TGTGCCTCTCAGGGAAGGTACAGGGGGCATGTAATGTATGGCTACACCTTC.

This rearrangement joins TRBV2 to TRBJ1-5; D not resolved. Germline assignment: CDR1 SNHLY and CDR2 FYNNEI. This CDR3 contains 15 residues. V lost 4 bases and J lost 3, with 13 bases in between. Here the CDR3 reads CASSVETPFNQPQHF. The CDR3 DNA follows: TGTGCCAGCAGTGTCGAGACTCCATTCAATCAGCCCCAGCATTTT.

V and J are TRBV25-1 and TRBJ2-5; 8 nucleotides agree with TRBD1. This CDR3 comprises 14 residues. Germline V CDR1 and CDR2: MGHDK, SYGVNS. Trimming cost V 3 bases and J 5 bases; bases outside gene matches: 5. The CDR3 nucleotides read TGTGCCAGCAGTGACGCAGGGGGCGGGGAGACCCAGTACTTC. Its translation: CASSDAGGGETQYF.